This T cell receptor (beta chain) was identified during a study of blood T cell repertoires in COVID-19. The junction had 16 bases not matched to a gene; V was cut back by 3 bases and J by 6 bases. The CDR3 length is 18 residues. Germline V CDR1 and CDR2: LNHNV, YYDKDF (reference sequence). This clone has just one count. This table comes from immunoSEQ multiplex PCR, and its TCRdb copy is limited to in-frame clones, with some not included. The data show fewer than 500,000 clones, roughly 89% seen once. Material for sequencing was peripheral blood. The receptor was derived from a woman aged 30 to 39 with active or convalescent COVID-19. The chain combines TRBV15 with TRBJ1-2; TRBD1 matches 10 bases. This CDR3 is CATSSKSGTGAIVDGYTF. CDR3 coding DNA: TGTGCCACCAGCAGTAAGAGCGGGACAGGGGCAATAGTGGATGGCTACACCTTC.